These T cell receptor beta chains were read from a single sample in a study of blood T cell repertoires in COVID-19. Profiling relied on immunoSEQ multiplex PCR, and the TCRdb table lists in-frame clones only, not all of them. The sample lists 90,000 to 120,000 clones, around 90% occurring once. The specimen was peripheral blood. All receptors derive from a man aged 35-49 years with active or convalescent COVID-19. The CDR3 runs from the conserved cysteine through the conserved F or W.

CDR3 protein	V gene	J gene
CASSRLAGGGETQYF	TRBV3-1/TRBV3-2	TRBJ2-5
CASSLEGQGNSEQYF	TRBV11-2	TRBJ2-7
CASTPVGGYEQYF	TRBV7-2	TRBJ2-7
CASSRQANTQYF	TRBV7-8	TRBJ2-3
CASSYFGGSNQPQHF	TRBV6-2/TRBV6-3	TRBJ1-5
CASSQSGFSAQHF	TRBV3-1/TRBV3-2	TRBJ1-5
CASSLALAGVNEQFF	TRBV11-3	TRBJ2-1
CASSPPGGEVFREQYF	TRBV7-2	TRBJ2-7
CSASSSGNTEAFF	TRBV20-1	TRBJ1-1
CASSQNSGREQYF	TRBV10-2	TRBJ2-7
CATSSDRVGQKGARTDTQYF	TRBV15	TRBJ2-3
CASSYGAGRGEPQHF	TRBV6-2/TRBV6-3	TRBJ1-5
CASSLPGVAEAFF	TRBV11-3	TRBJ1-1
CASSLFGERTYEQFF	TRBV28	TRBJ2-1
CASALNILAGRTGELFF	TRBV12-5	TRBJ2-2
CASSPSRGGEKLFF	TRBV18	TRBJ1-4
CAMGGAPLTDTQYF	TRBV10-3	TRBJ2-3
CASSPVTGNYQPQHF	TRBV4-1	TRBJ1-5
CAISTGGYYTEAFF	TRBV10-3	TRBJ1-1
CASTLDFTGELFF	TRBV11-2	TRBJ2-2
CASSATGGLGPQHF	TRBV9	TRBJ1-5
CASSPTGHYEQYF	TRBV9	TRBJ2-7
CASSDYGTVGDGYTF	TRBV5-4	TRBJ1-2